This T cell receptor (beta chain) was captured by sequencing in a study of early T cells in non-severe SARS-CoV-2 infection. In the study overall: Sequenced material consisted of bulk RNA (from unsorted whole blood), and chains were unpaired.

This clonotype came up many times. Per the germline V gene, CDR1 is DFQATT and CDR2 is SNEGSKA (reference sequence). CDR3 length equals 14 residues. V was cut by 6 bases and J by 0 bases, with 12 bases left in between. Researchers tagged individual cDNA molecules with unique molecular identifiers. One entry per CDR3 protein, called by TCRdb with MiXCR from the 5' RACE reads. Seen here are 87,000 or so distinct CDR3 sequences, around an eighth observed once, and the top ten hold over 6.5%. This sequence originates from an adult who was a healthcare worker with PCR-confirmed SARS-CoV-2 infection or an uninfected control (not recorded which). The sequenced material came from whole blood. V gene TRBV20-1 combines with J gene TRBJ1-5, with a tentative D call TRBD1 (6 bases). CDR3 nucleotide sequence: TGCAGTGCCAAACAGGGATATAGCAATCAGCCCCAGCATTTT. Encoded protein: CSAKQGYSNQPQHF.